Each of the 5 T cell receptor beta chains below was sequenced from the same sample in a study of CD8 T cells in ankylosing spondylitis. TCRdb independently ran MiXCR on the 5' RACE reads; one entry per CDR3 protein. In the table there are tens of thousands of distinct CDR3 sequences, 6.2% of which are singletons. Sequencing was carried out using synovial fluid, either unsorted or a sorted T cell fraction (not recorded which). The origin of the receptors is a male donor with ankylosing spondylitis.

There are many counts of this clonotype. V usage is TRBV7-3 and J usage is TRBJ2-3, with 8 bases that match TRBD2. The CDR3 length is 16 residues. After removal of 2 bases from V and 4 bases from J, the junction contained 8 bases not matched to a gene. In germline, CDR1 is SGHTA, CDR2 FQGTGA. The CDR3, as DNA: TGTGCCAGCAGCTTAGGGACTAGTTCAAAGGCAGATACGCAGTATTTT. Protein: CASSLGTSSKADTQYF.

This clonotype was counted ten times or more. The chain carries TRBV5-8 and TRBJ1-5; perhaps TRBD1 as D (6 bases). The CDR3 extends over 17 amino acids. Trimming left V 0 bases short and J 6 bases short, with 19 bases between. Germline V lookup: CDR1 SGHTS, CDR2 YDEGEE. CDR3 protein: CASSLALNGGWGQPQHF. The CDR3 nucleotides are TGTGCCAGCAGCTTGGCTTTGAATGGGGGCTGGGGTCAGCCCCAGCATTTT.

The chain combines TRBV9 with TRBJ1-6; D not certain. V lost 2 bases, J lost 2 bases, and 11 bases lay in between. In germline, CDR1 is SGDLS, CDR2 YYNGEE. This CDR3 is 16 amino acids long. CDR3 bases: TGTGCCAGCAGCGTCTTTGGGGAAGCCTATAATTCACCCCTCCACTTT. Translation gives CASSVFGEAYNSPLHF.

Ten or more counts support this clonotype. V and J are TRBV15 and TRBJ2-4, with 9 bases matching TRBD2. The CDR3 is 15 residues long. Germline V gene sequence: CDR1 LNHNV, CDR2 YYDKDF (reference sequence). Trimming removed 2 bases from V and 6 bases from J; junction bases left unmatched: 5. CDR3 loop: CATSRYGTSLNIQYF. CDR3 in DNA: TGTGCCACCAGCAGATACGGGACTAGCCTAAACATTCAGTACTTC.

A note on this clonotype: A much larger clone differs by one base, so this may be a read error. The chain has TRBV29-1 and TRBJ2-2; 10 positions agree with TRBD2. Germline values: CDR1 SQVTM, CDR2 ANQGSEA. The CDR3 covers 16 residues. Trimming cost V 5 bases and J 1 base; bases outside gene matches: 7. The CDR3 sequence: CSVPGTSVQNTGELFF. The CDR3 DNA follows: TGCAGCGTTCCCGGGACTAGCGTGCAGAACACCGGGGAGCTGTTTTTT.